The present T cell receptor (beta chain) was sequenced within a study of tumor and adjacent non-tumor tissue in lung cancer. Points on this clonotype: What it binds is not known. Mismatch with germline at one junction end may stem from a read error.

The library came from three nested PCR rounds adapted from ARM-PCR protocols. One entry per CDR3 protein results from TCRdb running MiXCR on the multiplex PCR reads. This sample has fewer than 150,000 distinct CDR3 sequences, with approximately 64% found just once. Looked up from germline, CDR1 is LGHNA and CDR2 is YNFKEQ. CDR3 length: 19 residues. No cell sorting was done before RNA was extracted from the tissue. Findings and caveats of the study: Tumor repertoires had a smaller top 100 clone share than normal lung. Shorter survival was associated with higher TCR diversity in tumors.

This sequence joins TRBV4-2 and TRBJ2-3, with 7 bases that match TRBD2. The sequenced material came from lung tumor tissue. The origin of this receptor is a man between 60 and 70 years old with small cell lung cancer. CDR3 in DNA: TGTGCCATCAGCCAAGAATTACGGGGGAGGGCTTCAGGAGTAGATACGCAGTATTTT. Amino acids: CAISQELRGRASGVDTQYF.